The following is a T cell receptor (beta chain) sequence with its context. Its target is not known. TCRdb called the 5' RACE reads again in MiXCR, with one record for every CDR3 protein. Of around 960,000 distinct CDR3 sequences listed, 9% to 15% are singletons. Germline V gene sequence: CDR1 DFQATT, CDR2 SNEGSKA (reference sequence). The junction had 8 bases not matched to a gene; V was cut back by 0 bases and J by 0 bases. CDR3 length: 18 residues. The data derive from a study of identical twins. Whole-study findings and limits: Excess low generation probability was seen in twin-shared out-of-frame alpha sequences. Twins' excess sharing was less marked for out-of-frame beta sequences. Cord blood's abundant beta clonotypes had fewer insertions, unlike memory repertoires.

Another study also made use of these data, one on yellow fever vaccine responses in identical twins.

The genes are TRBV20-1 and TRBJ2-6; TRBD1 matches at 7 bases. Sequencing input: PBMCs. This clonotype was sampled from a woman in her late teens or twenties in good health. This chain's CDR3 is CSAREPTGTRSGANVLTF. In DNA, the CDR3 is TGCAGTGCTAGAGAGCCGACAGGGACCCGCTCTGGGGCCAACGTCCTGACTTTC.